A selection of T cell receptor beta chains follows, all from one sample in a study of blood T cell repertoires in COVID-19. Sequencing used immunoSEQ multiplex PCR; TCRdb keeps in-frame clones, though not all of them. Of 90,000 to 130,000 clones listed, approximately 88% are singletons. The sample comprised peripheral blood. The receptors were gathered from a human donor in a cohort sampled during active COVID-19. Each CDR3 is given with its conserved first and last residue. D genes are given only for firm matches. Expanded clones are given a class, and other clones once, few, many or no size at all.

TRBV27	NA	NA	TRBJ1-1	14	CASSLSSGDTEAFF	TGTGCCAGCAGTTTATCTTCAGGGGACACTGAAGCTTTCTTT
TRBV5-1	NA	TRBD2	TRBJ2-7	15	CASSPATSGTYEQYF	TGCGCCAGCAGCCCGGCGACTAGCGGGACCTACGAGCAGTACTTC
TRBV19	NA	NA	TRBJ1-2	15	CASSIRQEPAYGYTF	TGTGCCAGTAGTATTAGGCAGGAACCGGCCTATGGCTACACCTTC
TRBV5-1	NA	TRBD1	TRBJ2-1	14	CASSLAQGAGEQFF	TGCGCCAGCAGCTTGGCGCAGGGGGCAGGAGAGCAGTTCTTC
TRBV11-2	NA	NA	TRBJ1-2	14	CASSLDGGGRGYTF	TGTGCCAGCAGCTTAGATGGCGGGGGGCGAGGCTACACCTTC
TRBV27	NA	TRBD2	TRBJ2-2	19	CASSLMPLAGDTNTGELFF	TGTGCCAGCAGTTTGATGCCGCTAGCGGGGGACACGAACACCGGGGAGCTGTTTTTT
TRBV5-1	few	TRBD2	TRBJ2-7	14	CASSFSGNPYEQYF	TGCGCCAGCAGCTTTAGCGGGAACCCCTACGAGCAGTACTTC
TRBV5-1	NA	TRBD1	TRBJ1-1	14	CASSTGQGNAEAFF	TGCGCCAGCAGCACGGGACAGGGGAACGCTGAAGCTTTCTTT
TRBV6-5	NA	TRBD2	TRBJ2-7	13	CASKTSGSYEQYF	TGTGCCAGCAAGACTAGCGGGAGCTACGAGCAGTACTTC
TRBV4-1	NA	NA	TRBJ2-7	15	CASSLGRAFSYEQYF	TGCGCCAGCAGTCTGGGCAGGGCCTTTTCCTACGAGCAGTACTTC
TRBV5-1	NA	TRBD1	TRBJ2-1	17	CASSGGTGQGAANEQFF	TGCGCCAGCAGCGGGGGGACAGGGCAAGGAGCGGCGAATGAGCAGTTCTTC
TRBV6-5	NA	NA	TRBJ1-6	15	CASSYWGESGSPLHF	TGTGCCAGCAGTTACTGGGGGGAGTCGGGTTCACCCCTCCACTTT
TRBV6-6	NA	TRBD2	TRBJ2-3	13	CASIRLAEDTQYF	TGTGCCAGCATCAGACTAGCAGAGGATACGCAGTATTTT
TRBV7-9	few	TRBD1	TRBJ1-4	19	CASSAPGTGKGGANEKLFF	TGTGCCAGCAGCGCTCCCGGGACAGGGAAGGGTGGGGCTAATGAAAAACTGTTTTTT
TRBV5-1	NA	NA	TRBJ2-7	14	CASSLTGSSYEQYF	TGCGCCAGCAGCTTAACAGGGTCCTCCTACGAGCAGTACTTC
TRBV3-1/TRBV3-2	NA	NA	TRBJ1-3	16	CASSPEWVITGNTIYF	TGTGCCAGCAGCCCGGAGTGGGTAATTACTGGAAACACCATATATTTT
TRBV5-1	NA	NA	TRBJ2-5	14	CASRTGTPLETQYF	TGCGCCAGCAGGACCGGGACACCCTTGGAGACCCAGTACTTC
TRBV5-8	NA	TRBD2	TRBJ2-1	17	CASSTGTSGGPYNEQFF	TGTGCCAGCAGCACCGGGACTAGCGGGGGACCCTACAATGAGCAGTTCTTC
TRBV21-1	NA	NA	TRBJ1-2	16	CASSAPSKQGPDGYTF	TGTGCCAGCAGCGCTCCTTCGAAACAGGGCCCGGATGGCTACACCTTC
TRBV6-5	NA	NA	TRBJ1-3	15	CASRVTDNSGNTIYF	TGTGCCAGCAGGGTAACGGACAACTCTGGAAACACCATATATTTT
TRBV5-1	NA	NA	TRBJ2-3	16	CASSLGSGSGTDTQYF	TGCGCCAGCAGCTTGGGGAGCGGTTCTGGCACAGATACGCAGTATTTT
TRBV5-4	NA	NA	TRBJ2-3	13	CASSLTSTDTQYF	TGTGCCAGCAGCTTGACAAGCACAGATACGCAGTATTTT
TRBV19	NA	TRBD1	TRBJ1-2	14	CASSATGTAYGYTF	TGTGCCAGTAGTGCCACCGGGACAGCCTATGGCTACACCTTC
TRBV7-8	NA	TRBD1	TRBJ1-2	15	CASSLGTGLSYGYTF	TGTGCCAGCAGCTTAGGGACAGGGTTATCCTATGGCTACACCTTC
TRBV9	NA	NA	TRBJ2-7	15	CASSPEAGSTYEQYF	TGTGCCAGCAGCCCCGAGGCGGGGAGCACCTACGAGCAGTACTTC
TRBV19	NA	TRBD1	TRBJ1-1	15	CASSPLGQPNTEAFF	TGTGCCAGTAGTCCTCTGGGACAGCCGAACACTGAAGCTTTCTTT
TRBV28	NA	NA	TRBJ1-1	15	CASSQGFYGDTEAFF	TGTGCCAGCAGCCAGGGGTTTTACGGCGACACTGAAGCTTTCTTT
TRBV7-3	NA	TRBD2	TRBJ2-7	13	CASSPGGSYEQYF	TGTGCCAGCAGCCCCGGGGGGTCCTACGAGCAGTACTTC
TRBV6-1	once	TRBD2	TRBJ2-7	12	CASSDPLAGQYF	TGTGCCAGCAGTGATCCTCTAGCGGGACAGTACTTC